The rows below give T cell receptor beta chains drawn from one sample of a study of OX40 agonist ivuxolimab in advanced cancers. Assay used: immunoSEQ multiplex PCR; TCRdb lists only in-frame clones, some missing. The sample lists tens of thousands of clones, 75% to 85% seen once, with about 0.41% in the top ten. The sequencing used CD4+ or CD8+ T cells sorted from blood, collected in a trial of the OX40 agonist ivuxolimab. The receptors come from an adult with an advanced solid tumor such as melanoma, head and neck, liver or kidney cancer. CDR3s include the opening cysteine and the closing phenylalanine or tryptophan. The order of the fields is clone size, V gene, J gene, D gene, CDR3 DNA, CDR3 protein. D genes are given only for firm matches. For some rows the clone size is stated as once, few or many, or as a class when expanded; others skip it.

clone_size: NA; v_call: TRBV10-1; j_call: TRBJ2-1; d_call: NA; cdr3_nt: TGCGCCAGCAGTGAGTCCTTAGGGGGTCATGAGCAGTTCTTC; cdr3_aa: CASSESLGGHEQFF
clone_size: NA; v_call: TRBV28; j_call: TRBJ2-5; d_call: TRBD1; cdr3_nt: TGTGCCAGCAGCAAAGGGGGCGAAACGGGGACCCAGTACTTC; cdr3_aa: CASSKGGETGTQYF
clone_size: once; v_call: TRBV7-3; j_call: TRBJ2-1; d_call: NA; cdr3_nt: TGTGCCAGCAGCCCAAAAGCCCCCCGTAGCGAATACAATGAGCAGTTCTTC; cdr3_aa: CASSPKAPRSEYNEQFF
clone_size: few; v_call: TRBV28; j_call: TRBJ2-1; d_call: NA; cdr3_nt: TGTGCCAGCAGTTTTATTCCCTACAATGAGCAGTTCTTC; cdr3_aa: CASSFIPYNEQFF
clone_size: NA; v_call: TRBV4-1; j_call: TRBJ2-3; d_call: TRBD1; cdr3_nt: TGCGCCAGCAGCTACGAGGACTTTCGCCTCGGACAGGCCTCTAACACAGATACGCAGTATTTT; cdr3_aa: CASSYEDFRLGQASNTDTQYF
clone_size: NA; v_call: TRBV6-5; j_call: TRBJ2-2; d_call: NA; cdr3_nt: TGTGCCAGCAGTTACTCCGGGACACAACGTACCGGGGAGCTGTTTTTT; cdr3_aa: CASSYSGTQRTGELFF
clone_size: NA; v_call: TRBV9; j_call: TRBJ2-6; d_call: NA; cdr3_nt: TGTGCCAGCAGCGTACGGACCGGGCTAGGGGCCAACGTCCTGACTTTC; cdr3_aa: CASSVRTGLGANVLTF
clone_size: NA; v_call: TRBV7-3; j_call: TRBJ2-1; d_call: TRBD1; cdr3_nt: TGTGCCAGCAGCCGGGCAGGGGGCGCTTCAAATGAGCAGTTCTTC; cdr3_aa: CASSRAGGASNEQFF
clone_size: NA; v_call: TRBV21-1; j_call: TRBJ1-5; d_call: NA; cdr3_nt: TGTGCCAGTCCTCCCCCAGGGTCTCAGCCCCAGCATTTT; cdr3_aa: CASPPPGSQPQHF
clone_size: NA; v_call: TRBV30; j_call: TRBJ2-3; d_call: TRBD2; cdr3_nt: TGTGCCTGGAGTCTATACGGGACTAGCGGGAGTACAGATACGCAGTATTTT; cdr3_aa: CAWSLYGTSGSTDTQYF
clone_size: NA; v_call: TRBV6-6; j_call: TRBJ1-1; d_call: NA; cdr3_nt: TGTGCCAGCAGTCGAATGGGGATGAACACTGAAGCTTTCTTT; cdr3_aa: CASSRMGMNTEAFF
clone_size: NA; v_call: TRBV5-4; j_call: TRBJ2-5; d_call: NA; cdr3_nt: TGTGCCAGCAGCTCACAGGGAAGTCTGGAGACCCAGTACTTC; cdr3_aa: CASSSQGSLETQYF
clone_size: NA; v_call: TRBV11-2; j_call: TRBJ2-7; d_call: NA; cdr3_nt: TGTGCCAGCAGCCTTGGACTTTATTCCTACGAGCAGTACTTC; cdr3_aa: CASSLGLYSYEQYF